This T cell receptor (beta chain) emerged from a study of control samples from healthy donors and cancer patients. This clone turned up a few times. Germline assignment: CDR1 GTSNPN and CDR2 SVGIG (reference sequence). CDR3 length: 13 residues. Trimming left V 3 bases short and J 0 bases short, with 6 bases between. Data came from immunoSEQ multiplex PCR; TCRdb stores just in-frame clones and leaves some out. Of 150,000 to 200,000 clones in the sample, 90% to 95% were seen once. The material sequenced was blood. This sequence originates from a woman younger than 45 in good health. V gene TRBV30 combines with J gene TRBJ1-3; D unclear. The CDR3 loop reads CAWSPDSGNTIYF. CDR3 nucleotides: TGTGCCTGGAGCCCCGACTCTGGAAACACCATATATTTT.